A selection of T cell receptor beta chains follows, all from one sample in a study of blood T cells in healthy people across ages. One entry per CDR3 protein, called by TCRdb with MiXCR from the 5' RACE reads. The sample records over a million distinct CDR3 sequences, roughly 43% being singletons. Sample: blood. These receptors were collected from a woman under 30 in good health. Both conserved end residues are part of each CDR3. A D gene is named only where the DNA matches it firmly. Rows give clone size only sometimes, using once, few, many, or a class for an expanded clone.

clone_size	v_call	j_call	d_call	cdr3_nt	cdr3_aa
NA	TRBV4-2	TRBJ2-5	TRBD2	TGTGCCAGCAGCCAACGTAGCGGGAGAATCCAGGAGACCCAGTACTTC	CASSQRSGRIQETQYF
NA	TRBV5-5	TRBJ1-1	TRBD1	TGTGCCAGCAGCCCCGGGACAGGGGAGACTGAAGCTTTCTTT	CASSPGTGETEAFF
NA	TRBV9	TRBJ2-1	NA	TGTGCCAGCAGCGTGGGGCCCAGTGAGAATGAGCAGTTCTTC	CASSVGPSENEQFF
NA	TRBV9	TRBJ2-1	NA	TGTGCCTCAACCCAGGATTTCTCCTACAATGAGCAGTTCTTC	CASTQDFSYNEQFF
NA	TRBV12-3/TRBV12-4	TRBJ2-1	TRBD2	TGTGCCAGCAGTTTATTACTAGCGGGGGGTTCTATCAATGAGCAGTTCTTC	CASSLLLAGGSINEQFF
few	TRBV19	TRBJ2-7	NA	TGTGCCAGCGAATCCGGGACAAACTACGAGCAGTACTTC	CASESGTNYEQYF
once	TRBV6-2/TRBV6-3	TRBJ2-7	NA	TGTGCCAGCAGTTATGGGACCACCCCTTCCCTCTACGAGCAGTACTTC	CASSYGTTPSLYEQYF
NA	TRBV7-8	TRBJ2-2	NA	TGTGCCAGCAGCTTACTCGGCAGGGGGAACACCGGGGAGCTGTTTTTT	CASSLLGRGNTGELFF
NA	TRBV7-2	TRBJ2-3	NA	TGTGCCAGCAGCTTATCAAACTGGCCGGATACGCAGTATTTT	CASSLSNWPDTQYF
NA	TRBV6-5	TRBJ2-1	TRBD2	TGTGCCAGCAGTTCCAGGGTAATAGCGGGAGTCGATGAGCAGTTCTTC	CASSSRVIAGVDEQFF
NA	TRBV20-1	TRBJ2-7	NA	TGCAGTGCTAGAAAACTCTACGAGCAGTACTTC	CSARKLYEQYF
NA	TRBV7-2	TRBJ2-5	TRBD2	TGTGCCAGCAGTCCTTTTACAGCGGGGGGGCAGGAGACCCAGTACTTC	CASSPFTAGGQETQYF
few	TRBV18	TRBJ1-1	TRBD1	TGTGCCAGCTCAACGACAGGGATAGGTGAAGCTTTCTTT	CASSTTGIGEAFF
NA	TRBV7-8	TRBJ2-1	NA	TGTGCCAGCAGCTTGAAACCGGGCCCCCCTGAAGGCAATGAGCAGTTCTTC	CASSLKPGPPEGNEQFF
NA	TRBV21-1	TRBJ2-1	NA	TGTGCCAGCAGCAAAGCGAGGGCGGGAGTATACAATGAGCAGTTCTTC	CASSKARAGVYNEQFF
NA	TRBV7-8	TRBJ2-1	TRBD2	TGTGCCAGCAGCTTAATTCCTAGCGGGTACCGGAGCTCCTACAATGAGCAGTTCTTC	CASSLIPSGYRSSYNEQFF
NA	TRBV27	TRBJ1-1	NA	TGTGCCAGCAGCCCCTCCTTGACAGGGAACACTGAAGCTTTCTTT	CASSPSLTGNTEAFF
few	TRBV25-1	TRBJ1-1	TRBD1	TGTGCCAGCAGTGCCTGGGACAGTGCCTCGAACACTGAAGCTTTCTTT	CASSAWDSASNTEAFF
few	TRBV7-2	TRBJ2-1	NA	TGTGCCAGCAGCTTAGTTCCGGACTTCTACAATGAGCAGTTCTTC	CASSLVPDFYNEQFF
NA	TRBV4-3	TRBJ1-2	TRBD1	TGCGCCAGCAGCCAAGATATGACAGGGTTCTATGGCTACACCTTC	CASSQDMTGFYGYTF
many	TRBV7-2	TRBJ2-3	NA	TGTGCCAGCAGCATGACAGATACGCAGTATTTT	CASSMTDTQYF
NA	TRBV29-1	TRBJ1-1	NA	TGCAGCGTTTCGGCGGGGAACACTGAAGCTTTCTTT	CSVSAGNTEAFF
few	TRBV27	TRBJ2-1	NA	TGTGCCAGCAGTCCCAGGGGTGGTGGGTTCAATGAGCAGTTCTTC	CASSPRGGGFNEQFF
NA	TRBV20-1	TRBJ2-1	NA	TGCAGTGCTAGAGATCGGAGGACCTACAGCTCCTACAATGAGCAGTTCTTC	CSARDRRTYSSYNEQFF
NA	TRBV12-3/TRBV12-4	TRBJ2-4	NA	TGTGCCAGCAGTTTAACGGGCGATGACATTCAGTACTTC	CASSLTGDDIQYF
few	TRBV2	TRBJ1-1	TRBD1	TGTGCCAGCAGTGAAGCGCTCCCCGGGACAGGGACTTTCTTT	CASSEALPGTGTFF
NA	TRBV29-1	TRBJ2-7	NA	TGCAGCGTTACTAACTACTACGAGCAGTACTTC	CSVTNYYEQYF
NA	TRBV18	TRBJ2-3	NA	TGTGCCAGCTCACCTCGTGGGGGCGAGTCAACAGATACGCAGTATTTT	CASSPRGGESTDTQYF
NA	TRBV4-1	TRBJ2-1	NA	TGCGCCAGCAGCCCCAGGTCAGGGAATGGCAATGAGCAGTTCTTC	CASSPRSGNGNEQFF
NA	TRBV20-1	TRBJ1-6	NA	TGCAGTGCTCAGGGACTGACACTGAGCTCCTATAATTCACCCCTCCACTTT	CSAQGLTLSSYNSPLHF
NA	TRBV29-1	TRBJ2-5	TRBD2	TGCAGCGTGAGGACCGGACTAGCCGCAGAGACCCAGTACTTC	CSVRTGLAAETQYF
NA	TRBV28	TRBJ2-7	TRBD1	TGTGCCAGCAGAACCGCCGGACAGGGGAACTACGAGCAGTACTTC	CASRTAGQGNYEQYF
NA	TRBV4-3	TRBJ2-7	NA	TGCGCCAGCAGCCAAGTTATCGGAGGGTTCGGGAATGAGCAGTACTTC	CASSQVIGGFGNEQYF
NA	TRBV7-9	TRBJ2-1	TRBD2	TGTGCCAGCAGGGCAGGACTAGCGGGAATGGATGAGCAGTTCTTC	CASRAGLAGMDEQFF
few	TRBV27	TRBJ2-7	NA	TGTGCCAGCAGGTTAGGAGGGCAGTTCTACGAGCAGTACTTC	CASRLGGQFYEQYF
NA	TRBV28	TRBJ2-1	NA	TGTGCCAGCAGTTTTTCTGAGAGCTCCTACGATGAGCAGTTCTTC	CASSFSESSYDEQFF
NA	TRBV27	TRBJ2-7	NA	TGTGCCAGCACGGCAGGAGGCCTTATGAACGAGCCGTACTTC	CASTAGGLMNEPYF
few	TRBV4-1	TRBJ1-2	TRBD1	TGCGCCAGCAGCCAAGAACGGACAGGGTCGCTCTATGGCTACACCTTC	CASSQERTGSLYGYTF
few	TRBV6-5	TRBJ2-5	NA	TGTGCCAGCAGGCGTTCCAGGGGGGTGGAGACCCAGTACTTC	CASRRSRGVETQYF
NA	TRBV4-3	TRBJ2-7	TRBD2	TGCGCCAGCAGCCAAGATAACTCGGGAGGGTACGAGCAGTACTTC	CASSQDNSGGYEQYF
once	TRBV27	TRBJ2-5	TRBD1	TGTGCCAGCGCTGCGGGACAGGCAACCTACGGGCAGTACTTC	CASAAGQATYGQYF
NA	TRBV29-1	TRBJ2-7	NA	TGCAGCGTCCAAGAGGACGAGCAGTACTTC	CSVQEDEQYF
few	TRBV4-2	TRBJ2-7	TRBD1	TGTGCCAGCAGCCAAGAACAGGGGCTAACCTACGAGCAGTACTTC	CASSQEQGLTYEQYF
NA	TRBV20-1	TRBJ2-7	TRBD1	TGCAGTGCTAGGGGGACAGGCGTCTACGAGCAGTACTTC	CSARGTGVYEQYF
NA	TRBV7-2	TRBJ2-3	TRBD2	TGTGCCAGCACCTCAAGGGAGGGAATGCACACAGATACGCAGTATTTT	CASTSREGMHTDTQYF
few	TRBV29-1	TRBJ2-2	NA	TGCAGCGTTGTGCCCAGCGAAAACACCGGGGAGCTGTTTTTT	CSVVPSENTGELFF
NA	TRBV9	TRBJ2-1	NA	TGTGCCAGCAGCGTAGTTCCCGCGCGTCACAGTGAGCAGTTCTTC	CASSVVPARHSEQFF
NA	TRBV27	TRBJ2-1	NA	TGTGCCAGCAGTTTATCGTGGGGGGACATTCAGTTCTTC	CASSLSWGDIQFF
few	TRBV27	TRBJ2-3	TRBD2	TGTGCCGGGCGGGGACTACCCCTCTCCACAGATACGCAGTATTTT	CAGRGLPLSTDTQYF
few	TRBV7-8	TRBJ1-5	TRBD1	TGTGCCAGCAGCTTAGAAGGGGGCAGTCAGCCCCAGCATTTT	CASSLEGGSQPQHF
few	TRBV6-1	TRBJ2-7	NA	TGTGCCAGCAGTAACGGGGGTGGCGAGTACGAGCAGTACTTC	CASSNGGGEYEQYF
NA	TRBV29-1	TRBJ2-7	TRBD1	TGCAGCGTTGAAGGGACAGGCGCAACCTACGAGCAGTACTTC	CSVEGTGATYEQYF
NA	TRBV6-2/TRBV6-3	TRBJ2-3	NA	TGTGCCAGCAGTGACTTTCTCCGGGATACGCAGTATTTT	CASSDFLRDTQYF
few	TRBV29-1	TRBJ2-7	NA	TGCAGCGTTTATCAGGGATTCGTCCACGAGCAGTACTTC	CSVYQGFVHEQYF
NA	TRBV27	TRBJ1-5	TRBD1	TGTGCCAGCAGTGCCCGGACAGGGAACAATCAGCCCCAGCATTTT	CASSARTGNNQPQHF